Listed here are 26 T cell receptor beta chains from one sample, sequenced in a study of T cell repertoires in cytomegalovirus infection. No antigen is known for these receptors. TCRdb called the reads again in MiXCR, with one record for every CDR3 protein. The sample holds roughly 990,000 distinct CDR3 sequences, roughly a third seen once. This specimen was cultured CD8+ T cells from PBMCs, taken from culture after CMV antigen stimulation. The receptors were sampled from a human donor in good health (CMV status not recorded). Some clones in this sample may be carry-over from other donors' samples.

The chain has TRBV2 and TRBJ2-2; D is undetermined. V was trimmed by 3 bases and J by 7 bases, leaving 9 bases between them. Germline lookup yields CDR1 SNHLY and CDR2 FYNNEI. This CDR3 contains 13 residues. CDR3 amino acids: CASSEGFSGELFF. As DNA, the CDR3 is TGTGCCAGCAGTGAGGGTTTTAGCGGGGAGCTGTTTTTT.

The genes are TRBV4-3 and TRBJ2-3; possible D gene TRBD2, 7 bases. The CDR3 covers 16 residues. Looked up from germline, CDR1 is LGHNA and CDR2 is YSLEER. Trimming took 1 base from V and 2 from J, leaving 13 bases between them. This CDR3 is CASSQAGEGDTDTQYF. DNA for the CDR3: TGCGCCAGCAGCCAAGCAGGGGAGGGTGACACAGATACGCAGTATTTT.

This clonotype was found a few times. J is TRBJ1-2 and V is TRBV7-9; no clear D. The CDR3 totals 12 residues. The germline CDR1 and CDR2 sequences are SEHNR and FQNEAQ (reference sequence). V gave up 5 bases and J gave up 3 bases, with 7 bases separating them. CDR3 DNA: TGTGCCAGCAGCAACACCTACTATGGCTACACCTTC. Translating it yields CASSNTYYGYTF.

V usage is TRBV9 and J usage is TRBJ2-1; 11 bases align to TRBD2. The V and J ends lost 3 bases and 6 bases, in that order; junction bases with no gene match: 8. There are 16 residues in the CDR3. In germline, CDR1 is SGDLS, CDR2 YYNGEE. The CDR3 protein is CASSAVTSGGSNEQFF. CDR3 in DNA: TGTGCCAGCAGCGCCGTCACTAGCGGGGGATCCAATGAGCAGTTCTTC.

The chain has TRBV4-1 and TRBJ2-5, with D perhaps given as TRBD1 or TRBD2 (5 bases each). Germline V gene data show CDR1 as MGHRA and CDR2 as YSYEKL. V was clipped by 0 bases and J by 1 base, with 15 bases between them. The CDR3 sequence is 17 residues long. CDR3 amino acids: CASSQEPGTEIQETQYF. CDR3 nucleotide sequence: TGCGCCAGCAGCCAAGAACCAGGGACGGAGATCCAAGAGACCCAGTACTTC.

This rearrangement joins TRBV14 to TRBJ2-3, with TRBD2 identical over 8 bases. CDR1 and CDR2 (germline): SGHDN, FVKESK. The CDR3 contains 19 residues. V was pared by 0 bases and J by 2 bases, with 13 bases of the junction left unmatched. Written as DNA, the CDR3 is TGTGCCAGCAGCCAAGATCCCCGGGAACGGGGGGGACCCACAGATACGCAGTATTTT. It specifies CASSQDPRERGGPTDTQYF.

V and J are TRBV19 and TRBJ1-5; D uncertain. V was pared by 6 bases and J by 0 bases, with 12 bases between. Germline CDR1 and CDR2: LNHDA and SQIVND (reference sequence). The CDR3 covers 15 residues. CDR3: CASSKYDPSNQPQHF. The CDR3 DNA reads as TGTGCCAGTAGCAAATACGACCCTAGCAATCAGCCCCAGCATTTT.

The gene calls are TRBV5-1 and TRBJ2-1; D is uncertain. Germline CDR1 is SGHRS and CDR2 is YFSETQ. Trimming shortened V by 5 bases and J by 6 bases, and 27 bases separated the two germline ends. The CDR3 length is 18 residues. CDR3 sequence (DNA): TGCGCCAGCAGACATCTTTTGCCCAGCGCGGTTACCGGCAATGAGCAGTTCTTC. Protein sequence: CASRHLLPSAVTGNEQFF. The full variable domain, with the rest looked up from reference TRBV5-1 and TRBJ2-1, is KAGVTQTPRYLIKTRGQQVTLSCSPISGHRSVSWYQQTPGQGLQFLFEYFSETQRNKGNFPGRFSGRQFSNSRSEMNVSTLELGDSALYLCASRHLLPSAVTGNEQFFGPGTRLTVL.

The chain joins TRBV7-9 to TRBJ2-1, with D possibly being TRBD1 (6 bases). V lost 5 bases, J lost 4 bases, and 18 bases lay in between. This CDR3 comprises 16 residues. Germline V lookup: CDR1 SEHNR, CDR2 FQNEAQ (reference sequence). CDR3 residues: CASSPAGTISYNEQFF. For the CDR3, the DNA is TGTGCCAGCAGCCCCGCCGGGACAATATCTTACAATGAGCAGTTCTTC. The full variable domain, completed using reference TRBV7-9 and TRBJ2-1, is DTGVSQNPRHKITKRGQNVTFRCDPISEHNRLYWYRQTLGQGPEFLTYFQNEAQLEKSRLLSDRFSAERPKGSFSTLEIQRTEQGDSAMYLCASSPAGTISYNEQFFGPGTRLTVL.

As regards this clonotype: Given a much more abundant clone one base away, this may be a read error. The chain uses TRBV12-3 or TRBV12-4 and TRBJ1-1; TRBD1 agrees at 9 bases. CDR3 length equals 16 residues. The CDR3 nucleotides read TGTGCCAACAGTTCGACATGGACAGGGGCGAACACTGAAGCTTTCTTT. This codes for CANSSTWTGANTEAFF.

The V and J genes are TRBV29-1 and TRBJ2-4; the D is unclear. The CDR3 sequence is 15 residues long. CDR1 is SQVTM and CDR2 is ANQGSEA in the germline V gene. V was cut by 3 bases and J by 1 base, with 13 bases left in between. CDR3 amino acids: CSVEGIEPAKNIQYF. Here the CDR3 DNA reads TGCAGCGTTGAGGGAATTGAACCCGCCAAAAACATTCAGTACTTC.

The genes are TRBV4-1 and TRBJ1-5; no firm D call. Trimming took 0 bases from V and 7 from J, leaving 7 bases between them. This CDR3 spans 13 amino acids. Germline CDR1 MGHRA, CDR2 YSYEKL. CDR3 protein: CASSQDISQPQHF. For the CDR3, the DNA is TGCGCCAGCAGCCAAGATATATCACAGCCCCAGCATTTT.

This clonotype was seen a few times. The gene calls are TRBV12-3 or TRBV12-4 and TRBJ2-2; D is unclear. The V and J ends lost 7 bases and 2 bases respectively, with 5 bases between them. The CDR3 totals 12 residues. The CDR3 sequence is CASMLNTGELFF. The CDR3, as DNA: TGTGCCAGCATGTTAAACACCGGGGAGCTGTTTTTT.

Ten or more counts support this clonotype. The chain has TRBV12-3 or TRBV12-4 and TRBJ2-3; D gene unclear. Trimming pared 7 bases from V and 4 bases from J, leaving 12 bases between. The CDR3 extends over 13 amino acids. The CDR3 protein is CASTRVIADTQYF. As DNA, the CDR3 is TGTGCCAGCACAAGGGTTATCGCAGATACGCAGTATTTT.

V usage is TRBV19 and J usage is TRBJ1-2; 8 bases map to TRBD1. J gave up 6 bases and V 10 bases, and 13 bases lay outside the gene matches. The CDR3 is 14 amino acids. Per germline, CDR1 LNHDA and CDR2 SQIVND (reference sequence). CDR3 residues: CATPRQGIEDGYTF. In nucleotides, the CDR3 is TGTGCCACCCCCCGACAGGGGATAGAGGATGGCTACACCTTC.

The chain links TRBV18 to TRBJ2-5; tentatively, D is TRBD2 (6 bases). The CDR3 covers 17 residues. Trimming removed 3 bases at V and 9 bases at J, with 26 bases between. Germline V gene sequence: CDR1 KGHSH, CDR2 LQKENI. Here the CDR3 reads CASSPGGQLFFKYAQYF. In nucleotides, the CDR3 is TGTGCCAGCTCACCGGGAGGCCAGCTATTTTTCAAATATGCCCAGTACTTC.

In DNA, the CDR3 is TGTGCCAGCAGCCAGGTTGCAGGGACAGGAGGCGCCACCTCTGGGGCCAACGTCCTGACTTTC. It yields the protein CASSQVAGTGGATSGANVLTF. This chain connects TRBV4-2 to TRBJ2-6, with TRBD1 matching 8 bases. The CDR3 spans 21 residues. Germline loops: CDR1 LGHNA, CDR2 YNFKEQ. V trimming: 3 bases; J trimming: 0 bases; junction bases outside the gene matches: 16.

The table lists this clonotype with a few counts. CDR3 sequence reads: CASSQEEVGTGKGNQPQHF. CDR3 bases: TGTGCCAGCAGCCAAGAGGAAGTGGGGACAGGGAAGGGCAATCAGCCCCAGCATTTT. V and J are TRBV4-2 and TRBJ1-5, with 9 positions matching TRBD1. The CDR3 is made up of 19 amino acids. With V trimmed by 0 bases and J by 2 bases, 11 bases remained unmatched. The germline CDR1 and CDR2 sequences are LGHNA and YNFKEQ.

In its sample, this clonotype was seen a few times. The chain couples TRBV11-2 to TRBJ1-4, with TRBD1 as a possible D gene (6 bases). CDR3 length: 15 residues. Trimming cost V 1 base and J 4 bases, with 10 bases left between them. The germline gives CDR1 SGHAT, CDR2 FQNNGV. CDR3 bases: TGTGCCAGCAGCTTAGTGGGGGGCATTAATGAAAAACTGTTTTTT. Its translation is CASSLVGGINEKLFF.

Turning to this clonotype: The junction and the germline gene differ at one end; a read error may be behind it. J is TRBJ1-5 and V is TRBV20-1; 7 positions agree with TRBD1. Germline V gene data show CDR1 as DFQATT and CDR2 as SNEGSKA (reference sequence). The CDR3 runs to 14 residues. As DNA, the CDR3 is TGCAGTGCTAAGACAGGGAAGGGCAACCAGCCCCAGCATTTT. This encodes CSAKTGKGNQPQHF.

This clonotype turned up a few times. The chain joins TRBV6-1 to TRBJ2-1; a possible D gene is TRBD1 (6 bases). The CDR3 consists of 13 residues. The germline V gene encodes CDR1 MNHNS and CDR2 SASEGT. V was shortened by 7 bases and J by 2 bases, with 9 bases between the two germline ends. As DNA, the CDR3 is TGTGCCAGCAATGCAGGGGCCTACAATGAGCAGTTCTTC. Its translation: CASNAGAYNEQFF.

V and J are TRBV7-6 and TRBJ2-5; TRBD1 matches at 11 bases. This CDR3 contains 14 residues. Germline CDR1 reads SGHVS; CDR2 reads FNYEAQ. Trimming took 6 bases from V and 5 from J; bases not matched to a gene: 5. The CDR3 spells CASRYGQGAETQYF. CDR3 nucleotides: TGTGCCAGCAGATACGGACAGGGGGCCGAGACCCAGTACTTC.

The gene calls are TRBV5-1 and TRBJ1-1, with D unclear. Between the trimmed V and J ends, which lost 6 bases and 1 base, there was a span of 13 bases. Germline assignment: CDR1 SGHRS and CDR2 YFSETQ. This CDR3 comprises 14 residues. CDR3 sequence: CASTDLARNTEAFF. The CDR3 DNA reads as TGCGCCAGCACCGATCTAGCAAGGAACACTGAAGCTTTCTTT.

This clonotype has more than one count but fewer than ten. This CDR3 is CASSSLVSGEYNEQFF. The DNA for the CDR3 is TGTGCCAGCAGTTCTTTAGTTAGCGGGGAGTACAATGAGCAGTTCTTC. This chain joins TRBV12-3 or TRBV12-4 and TRBJ2-1; 8 nucleotides align to TRBD2. The CDR3 runs 16 residues. The J segment lost 4 bases and the V segment lost 4 bases, leaving 9 bases of the junction unmatched.

Remarks on this clonotype: A clone one base away is much larger, so this may be a read error. The genes are TRBV27 and TRBJ2-7; D gene unclear. Germline CDR1 MNHEY, CDR2 SMNVEV (reference sequence). There are 15 residues in the CDR3. CDR3 residues: CASSSGLRVPHEQHF. Here the CDR3 DNA reads TGTGCCAGCAGTTCGGGTCTTCGGGTTCCCCACGAGCAGCACTTC.

Here the CDR3 DNA reads TGTGCCAGCAGTTTATCGGGGACAGGGCCCTCACCCCTCCACTTT. Translated, it gives CASSLSGTGPSPLHF. The V gene is TRBV27, the J gene TRBJ1-6; 9 positions match TRBD1. The V and J ends lost 0 bases and 10 bases, in that order; junction bases with no gene match: 4. Germline V CDR1 and CDR2: MNHEY, SMNVEV (reference sequence). The CDR3 extends over 15 amino acids.